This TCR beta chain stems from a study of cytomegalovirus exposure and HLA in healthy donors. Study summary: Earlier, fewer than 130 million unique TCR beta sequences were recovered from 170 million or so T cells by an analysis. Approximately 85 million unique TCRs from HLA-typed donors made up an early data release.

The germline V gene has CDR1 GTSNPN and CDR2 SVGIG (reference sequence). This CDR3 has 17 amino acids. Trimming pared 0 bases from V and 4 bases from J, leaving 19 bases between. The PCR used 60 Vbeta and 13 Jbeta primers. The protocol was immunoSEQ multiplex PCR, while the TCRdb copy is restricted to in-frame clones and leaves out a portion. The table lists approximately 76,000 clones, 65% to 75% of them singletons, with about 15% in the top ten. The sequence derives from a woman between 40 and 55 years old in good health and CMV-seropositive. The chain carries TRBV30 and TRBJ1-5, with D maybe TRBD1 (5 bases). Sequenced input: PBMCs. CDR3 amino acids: CAWSVPEDSQDNQPQHF. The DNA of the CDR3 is TGTGCCTGGAGTGTACCTGAAGACAGTCAGGATAATCAGCCCCAGCATTTT.